These 20 T cell receptor beta chains share one sample of origin, sequenced in a study of blood T cell repertoires in COVID-19. Profiled with immunoSEQ multiplex PCR; TCRdb holds only in-frame clones, not every one. The data show tens of thousands of clones, with approximately 90% seen just once and roughly 15% held by the top ten. The sample was peripheral blood. The receptor set was obtained from an elderly man with acute or convalescent COVID-19.

The table lists this clone with a count of one. V usage is TRBV29-1 and J usage is TRBJ1-2, with D possibly being TRBD1 (6 bases). CDR3 length equals 12 residues. V was shortened by 7 bases and J by 4 bases, with 13 bases between the two germline ends. Germline assignment: CDR1 SQVTM and CDR2 ANQGSEA. DNA for the CDR3: TGCAGCGCCGGACAGCTAGGCTATGGCTACACCTTC. As protein: CSAGQLGYGYTF. Using reference TRBV29-1 and TRBJ1-2 for the parts outside the CDR3, the full variable domain is SAVISQKPSRDICQRGTSLTIQCQVDSQVTMMFWYRQQPGQSLTLIATANQGSEATYESGFVIDKFPISRPNLTFSTLTVSNMSPEDSSIYLCSAGQLGYGYTFGSGTRLTVV.

The J gene is TRBJ2-7, the V gene TRBV25-1; 7 nucleotides agree with TRBD1. Trimming at V came to 4 bases and at J to 0 bases, leaving 3 bases not matched to a gene. The CDR3 has 14 residues. The germline V gene has CDR1 MGHDK and CDR2 SYGVNS. CDR3 residues: CASSGGGLSYEQYF. CDR3 nucleotides: TGTGCCAGCAGTGGAGGGGGCCTCTCCTACGAGCAGTACTTC.

This clone was found once. This chain joins TRBV19 and TRBJ2-1; 9 nucleotides match TRBD2. The CDR3 contains 15 residues. The germline gives CDR1 LNHDA, CDR2 SQIVND (reference sequence). V lost 5 bases and J lost 7; bases outside the gene matches: 9. The DNA for the CDR3 is TGTGCCAGTAGTGCACCGGGCGGGGGGGGAAATGAGCAGTTCTTC. Amino acid sequence: CASSAPGGGGNEQFF.

V gene TRBV6-1 combines with J gene TRBJ1-5; maybe TRBD1 (5 bases). Germline CDR1 is MNHNS and CDR2 is SASEGT. This CDR3 comprises 16 residues. Trimming stripped 2 bases from V and 5 bases from J, with 16 bases between. The CDR3 region is CASSEPGRAYYQPQHF. The CDR3, as DNA: TGTGCCAGCAGTGAACCTGGCAGGGCCTATTATCAGCCCCAGCATTTT.

The V gene is TRBV5-6, the J gene TRBJ1-1; 9 bases line up with TRBD1. Germline V gives CDR1 SGHDT, CDR2 YYEEEE. The junction had 11 bases not matched to a gene; V was cut back by 3 bases and J by 5 bases. The CDR3 totals 16 residues. The CDR3 DNA follows: TGTGCCAGCAGCTGGAGGACAGGGGCGTTGGGAACTGAAGCTTTCTTT. This translates into CASSWRTGALGTEAFF.

This clone showed up just once. V is TRBV7-2 and J is TRBJ2-7; no clear D. This CDR3 is built from 13 residues. From germline, CDR1 is SGHTA and CDR2 FQGNSA. Trimming stripped 1 base from V and 5 bases from J, with 9 bases between. DNA of the CDR3: TGTGCCAGCAGCTTAGACAGATCCGACGAGCAGTACTTC. Translated, it gives CASSLDRSDEQYF.

The V gene is TRBV7-9, the J gene TRBJ1-2; 11 nucleotides match TRBD1. Germline V gives CDR1 SEHNR, CDR2 FQNEAQ (reference sequence). V shed 5 bases and J 5 bases; nucleotides not matched to a gene: 10. The CDR3 totals 16 residues. In DNA form, the CDR3 reads TGTGCCAGCAGCAAGGACAGGGGGCAGAACGATTATGGCTACACCTTC. It translates to CASSKDRGQNDYGYTF.

CDR3 loop: CASSRDSLYEQYF. In nucleotides, the CDR3 is TGTGCCAGTAGCCGGGACAGTCTCTACGAGCAGTACTTC. The chain combines TRBV19 with TRBJ2-7; 7 bases fit TRBD1. CDR1 and CDR2 from the germline V gene are LNHDA and SQIVND (reference sequence). J was trimmed by 3 bases and V by 6 bases; bases with no gene match: 5. CDR3 size: 13 residues.

This clone appeared a few times. V and J are TRBV5-1 and TRBJ2-7; 9 bases line up with TRBD1. Germline V gene sequence: CDR1 SGHRS, CDR2 YFSETQ. The CDR3 covers 15 residues. V was pared by 1 base and J by 1 base, with 3 bases of the junction left unmatched. CDR3 sequence: CASSLTGGSSYEQYF. CDR3 sequence (DNA): TGCGCCAGCAGCTTGACAGGGGGCAGTTCCTACGAGCAGTACTTC.

This chain links TRBV24-1 with TRBJ2-3, with D maybe TRBD1 (5 bases). Per germline, CDR1 KGHDR and CDR2 SFDVKD. V was pared by 3 bases and J by 2 bases, with 11 bases between. CDR3 length: 15 residues. CDR3 amino acids: CATSDTGDNTDTQYF. The CDR3 bases are TGTGCCACCAGTGATACAGGAGACAACACAGATACGCAGTATTTT.

V gene TRBV7-2 combines with J gene TRBJ2-3; 11 bases agree with TRBD2. V lost 1 base, J lost 4 bases, and 4 bases stayed unmatched. The CDR3 is 16 residues long. From germline, CDR1 is SGHTA and CDR2 FQGNSA. CDR3 sequence reads: CASSLVGSGGADTQYF. Here the CDR3 DNA reads TGTGCCAGCAGCTTAGTCGGTAGCGGGGGGGCAGATACGCAGTATTTT.

The chain couples TRBV12-3 or TRBV12-4 to TRBJ1-5; D unclear. The CDR3 totals 13 residues. The germline V and J ends were trimmed by 4 bases and 4 bases, with 8 bases remaining between them. In DNA form, the CDR3 reads TGTGCCAGCAGTTGGGCTGGGAATCAGCCCCAGCATTTT. Protein product: CASSWAGNQPQHF.

This rearrangement joins TRBV19 to TRBJ1-4, with 10 bases lining up with TRBD1. CDR1 and CDR2 (germline): LNHDA, SQIVND (reference sequence). The CDR3 is made up of 15 amino acids. V lost 5 bases, J lost 7 bases, and 7 bases stayed unmatched. In DNA, the CDR3 is TGTGCCAGTAGTCCACCCCGGGACAGGGGTGAAAAACTGTTTTTT. It encodes CASSPPRDRGEKLFF. Based on the CDR3 plus reference TRBV19 and TRBJ1-4, the full variable domain is DGGITQSPKYLFRKEGQNVTLSCEQNLNHDAMYWYRQDPGQGLRLIYYSQIVNDFQKGDIAEGYSVSREKKESFPLTVTSAQKNPTAFYLCASSPPRDRGEKLFFGSGTQLSVL.

V gene TRBV5-4 combines with J gene TRBJ2-7; TRBD1 might be the D (6 bases). CDR1 SGHNT and CDR2 YYREEE come from the germline V gene (reference sequence). V was shortened by 1 base and J by 2 bases, with 7 bases between the two germline ends. The CDR3 loop spans 13 amino acids. The CDR3, as DNA: TGTGCCAGCAGCTTGACAGGGACCTACGAGCAGTACTTC. It encodes CASSLTGTYEQYF.

This rearrangement joins TRBV6-1 to TRBJ2-1; 9 bases map to TRBD1. The CDR3 contains 16 residues. The junction had 11 bases not matched to a gene; V was cut back by 3 bases and J by 8 bases. CDR1 is MNHNS and CDR2 is SASEGT in the germline V gene. The CDR3 nucleotides read TGTGCCAGCAGTGATCCGGGACAGGGCTCTGTCGATGAGCAGTTCTTC. This translates into CASSDPGQGSVDEQFF.

The chain couples TRBV12-3 or TRBV12-4 to TRBJ2-7, with D possibly matching TRBD2 (7 bases). V was trimmed by 2 bases and J by 5 bases, leaving 10 bases between them. There are 13 residues in the CDR3. CDR3 sequence reads: CASSLWEGDEQYF. The DNA for the CDR3 is TGTGCCAGCAGTTTATGGGAGGGGGACGAGCAGTACTTC.

The V call is TRBV5-3, the J call TRBJ1-1; 9 bases agree with TRBD1. TRBV5-3 is sorted into the ORF group, with uncertain function. J was trimmed by 0 bases and V by 4 bases; bases with no gene match: 13. The CDR3 is 18 amino acids. As DNA, the CDR3 is TGTGCCAGAAGCCGGGACAGGGACCTAGCCAGGATGAACACTGAAGCTTTCTTT. Translated, it gives CARSRDRDLARMNTEAFF.

This chain joins TRBV10-3 and TRBJ1-2; possibly TRBD1 for D (6 bases). Trimming pared 7 bases from V and 8 bases from J, leaving 17 bases between. The CDR3 consists of 13 residues. The germline V gene has CDR1 ENHRY and CDR2 SYGVKD. The DNA for the CDR3 is TGTGCCATCACTGGGACACCCTCCCGGGGCTACACCTTC. Translation gives CAITGTPSRGYTF.

CDR3: CSVVLAAGELFF. CDR3 nucleotides: TGCAGCGTTGTGCTCGCGGCCGGGGAGCTGTTTTTT. The chain recombines TRBV29-1 with TRBJ2-2; no definite D call. This CDR3 region has 12 residues. Germline CDR1 and CDR2: SQVTM and ANQGSEA. V gave up 4 bases and J gave up 6 bases, with 9 bases separating them.

The chain uses TRBV19 and TRBJ1-5; TRBD1 matches at 8 bases. This CDR3 comprises 16 residues. V lost 3 bases to trimming and J lost 4 bases; unmatched junction nucleotides: 8. Germline-derived CDR1 and CDR2 are LNHDA and SQIVND (reference sequence). This chain's CDR3 is CASSIEGTGGNQPQHF. CDR3 DNA: TGTGCCAGTAGTATTGAGGGTACAGGGGGGAATCAGCCCCAGCATTTT.